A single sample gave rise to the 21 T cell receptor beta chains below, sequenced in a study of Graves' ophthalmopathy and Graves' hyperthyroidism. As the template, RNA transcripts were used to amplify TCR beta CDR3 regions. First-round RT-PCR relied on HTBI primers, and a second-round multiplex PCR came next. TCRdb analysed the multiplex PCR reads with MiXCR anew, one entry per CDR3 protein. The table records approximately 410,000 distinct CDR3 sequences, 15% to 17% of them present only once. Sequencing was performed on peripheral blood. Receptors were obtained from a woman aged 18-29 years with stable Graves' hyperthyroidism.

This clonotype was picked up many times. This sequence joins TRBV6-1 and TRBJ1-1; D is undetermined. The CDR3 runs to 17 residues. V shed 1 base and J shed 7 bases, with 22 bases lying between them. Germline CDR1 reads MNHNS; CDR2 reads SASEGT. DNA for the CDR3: TGTGCCAGCAGTGAAGGGGTCAGGACCCAAAGAGCAGTTGAAGCTTTCTTT. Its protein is CASSEGVRTQRAVEAFF.

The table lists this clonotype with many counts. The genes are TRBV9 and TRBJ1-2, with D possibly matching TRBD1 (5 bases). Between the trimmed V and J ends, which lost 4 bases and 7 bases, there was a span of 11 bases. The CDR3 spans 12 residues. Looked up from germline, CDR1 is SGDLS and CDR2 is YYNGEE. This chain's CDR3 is CASSPFGGGYTF. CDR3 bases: TGTGCCAGCAGCCCGTTTGGGGGTGGCTACACCTTC.

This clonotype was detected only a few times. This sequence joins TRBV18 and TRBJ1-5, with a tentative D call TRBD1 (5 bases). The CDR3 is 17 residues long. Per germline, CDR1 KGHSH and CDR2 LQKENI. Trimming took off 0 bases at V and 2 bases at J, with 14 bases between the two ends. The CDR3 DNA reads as TGTGCCAGCTCACCACCGGCGGGGACCCATGGCAATCAGCCCCAGCATTTT. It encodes CASSPPAGTHGNQPQHF. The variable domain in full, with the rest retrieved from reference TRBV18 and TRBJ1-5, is NAGVMQNPRHLVRRRGQEARLRCSPMKGHSHVYWYRQLPEEGLKFMVYLQKENIIDESGMPKERFSAEFPKEGPSILRIQQVVRGDSAAYFCASSPPAGTHGNQPQHFGDGTRLSIL.

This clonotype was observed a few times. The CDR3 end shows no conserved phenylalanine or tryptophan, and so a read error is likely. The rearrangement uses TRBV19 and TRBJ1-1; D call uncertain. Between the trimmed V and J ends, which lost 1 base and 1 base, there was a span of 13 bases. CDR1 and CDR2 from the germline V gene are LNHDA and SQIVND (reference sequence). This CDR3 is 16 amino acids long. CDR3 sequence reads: CASSIGGLSGNTEAFL. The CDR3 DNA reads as TGTGCCAGTAGTATAGGAGGACTCTCCGGGAACACTGAAGCTTTCCTT.

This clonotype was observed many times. Here the CDR3 reads CASGPRGGTQYF. In nucleotides, the CDR3 is TGTGCCAGCGGCCCCCGGGGGGGGACCCAGTACTTC. The rearrangement links TRBV14 to TRBJ2-5; 8 bases are shared with TRBD2. The V gene end was trimmed by 8 bases and the J gene end by 7 bases; junction bases not matched to a gene: 6. Germline V gene lookup returns CDR1 SGHDN and CDR2 FVKESK. This CDR3 region has 12 residues.

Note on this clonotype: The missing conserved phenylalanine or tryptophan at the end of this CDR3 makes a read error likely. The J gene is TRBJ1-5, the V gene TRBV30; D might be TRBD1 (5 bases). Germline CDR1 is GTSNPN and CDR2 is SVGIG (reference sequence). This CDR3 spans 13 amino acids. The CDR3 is CAGVQNSNQPQHV. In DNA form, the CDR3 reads TGTGCGGGGGTGCAGAATAGCAATCAGCCCCAGCATGTT.

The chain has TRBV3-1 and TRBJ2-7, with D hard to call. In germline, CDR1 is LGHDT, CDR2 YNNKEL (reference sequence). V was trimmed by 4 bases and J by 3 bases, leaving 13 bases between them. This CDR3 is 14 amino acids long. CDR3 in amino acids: CASSPYRLNYEQYF. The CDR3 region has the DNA TGTGCCAGCAGCCCCTATCGACTCAACTACGAGCAGTACTTC.

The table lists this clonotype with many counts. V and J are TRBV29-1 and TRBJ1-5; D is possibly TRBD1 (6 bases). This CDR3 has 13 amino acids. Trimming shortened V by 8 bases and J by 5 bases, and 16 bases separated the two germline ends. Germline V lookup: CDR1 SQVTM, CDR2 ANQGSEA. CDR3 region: CSITTGRDQPQHF. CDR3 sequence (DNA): TGCAGCATTACGACAGGCCGGGATCAGCCCCAGCATTTT.

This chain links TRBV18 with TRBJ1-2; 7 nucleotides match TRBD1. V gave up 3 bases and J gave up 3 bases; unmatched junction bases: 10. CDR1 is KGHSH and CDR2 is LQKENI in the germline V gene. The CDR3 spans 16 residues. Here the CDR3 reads CASSPGTESSHYGYTF. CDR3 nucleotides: TGTGCCAGCTCACCCGGGACAGAGTCTTCACACTATGGCTACACCTTC.

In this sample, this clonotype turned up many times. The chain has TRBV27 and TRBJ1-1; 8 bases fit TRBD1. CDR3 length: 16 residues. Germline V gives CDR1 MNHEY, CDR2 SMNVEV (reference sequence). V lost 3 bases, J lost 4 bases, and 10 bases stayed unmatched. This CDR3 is CASSLSDRGLGTEAFF. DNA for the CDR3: TGTGCCAGCAGTTTGTCAGACAGGGGATTGGGCACTGAAGCTTTCTTT.

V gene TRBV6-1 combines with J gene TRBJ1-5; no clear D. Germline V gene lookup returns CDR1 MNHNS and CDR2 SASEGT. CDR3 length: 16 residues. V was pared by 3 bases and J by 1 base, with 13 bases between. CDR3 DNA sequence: TGTGCCAGCAGTGATGGGATGGGCCCCAGCAATCAGCCCCAGCATTTT. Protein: CASSDGMGPSNQPQHF.

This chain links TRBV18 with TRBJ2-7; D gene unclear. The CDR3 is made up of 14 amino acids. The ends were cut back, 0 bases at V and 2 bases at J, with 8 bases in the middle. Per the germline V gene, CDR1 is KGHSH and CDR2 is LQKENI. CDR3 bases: TGTGCCAGCTCACCACCAAAGGATACCTACGAGCAGTACTTC. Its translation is CASSPPKDTYEQYF. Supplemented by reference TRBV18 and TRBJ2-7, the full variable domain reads NAGVMQNPRHLVRRRGQEARLRCSPMKGHSHVYWYRQLPEEGLKFMVYLQKENIIDESGMPKERFSAEFPKEGPSILRIQQVVRGDSAAYFCASSPPKDTYEQYFGPGTRLTVT.

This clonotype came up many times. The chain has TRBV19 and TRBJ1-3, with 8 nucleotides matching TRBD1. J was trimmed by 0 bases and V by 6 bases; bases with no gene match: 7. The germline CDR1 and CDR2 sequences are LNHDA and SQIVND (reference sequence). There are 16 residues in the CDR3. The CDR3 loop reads CASSKTGADSGNTIYF. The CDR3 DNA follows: TGTGCCAGTAGCAAGACAGGGGCCGACTCTGGAAACACCATATATTTT.

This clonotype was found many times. For the CDR3, the DNA is TGTGCCAGTAGTATTGGGTACAGGGGTGACTATGGCTACACCTTC. Translated: CASSIGYRGDYGYTF. The gene calls are TRBV19 and TRBJ1-2; 7 nucleotides line up with TRBD1. V dropped 3 bases and J dropped 3; count of bases not matched to a gene: 7. Germline values: CDR1 LNHDA, CDR2 SQIVND (reference sequence). The CDR3 runs 15 residues.

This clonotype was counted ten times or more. The CDR3 loop reads CASSSIGTSGGFYEQYF. CDR3 bases: TGTGCCAGCAGTTCGATTGGGACTAGCGGGGGATTCTACGAGCAGTACTTC. The V gene is TRBV6-5, the J gene TRBJ2-7; the match to TRBD2 covers 14 bases. Trimming took 4 bases from V and 3 from J; bases not matched to a gene: 8. The germline gives CDR1 MNHEY, CDR2 SVGAGI. The length of the CDR3 is 17 residues.

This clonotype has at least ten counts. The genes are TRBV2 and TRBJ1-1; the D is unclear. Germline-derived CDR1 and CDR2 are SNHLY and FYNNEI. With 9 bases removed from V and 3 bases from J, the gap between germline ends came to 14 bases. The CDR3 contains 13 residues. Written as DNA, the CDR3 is TGTGCCAGGAGAGGGAGGCCAGACACTGAAGCTTTCTTT. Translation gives CARRGRPDTEAFF.

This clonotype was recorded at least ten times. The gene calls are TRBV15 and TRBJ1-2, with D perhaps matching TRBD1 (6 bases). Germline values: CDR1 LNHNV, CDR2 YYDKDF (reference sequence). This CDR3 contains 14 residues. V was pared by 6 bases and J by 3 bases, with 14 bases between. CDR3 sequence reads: CATSPPYRDYGYTF. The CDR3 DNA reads TGTGCCACCAGTCCCCCTTACAGGGACTATGGCTACACCTTC.

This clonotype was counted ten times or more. As DNA, the CDR3 is TGTGCCAGCAGCCTAAGGGGTGGCGGCTCCTACGAGCAGTACTTC. Encoded protein: CASSLRGGGSYEQYF. The V call is TRBV11-3, the J call TRBJ2-7; a possible D gene is TRBD1 (5 bases). V was clipped by 5 bases and J by 0 bases, with 14 bases between them. The CDR3 length is 15 residues. Germline-derived CDR1 and CDR2 are SGHNT and YENEEA.

CDR3 loop: CASSLPTGDRTNTEAFF. CDR3 bases: TGTGCCAGTAGTCTCCCTACAGGGGATAGAACGAACACTGAAGCTTTCTTT. This chain connects TRBV19 to TRBJ1-1; TRBD1 matches at 7 bases. The CDR3 runs to 17 residues. Germline CDR1 is LNHDA and CDR2 is SQIVND (reference sequence). With V trimmed by 5 bases and J by 1 base, 13 bases remained unmatched. Using reference TRBV19 and TRBJ1-1 for the parts outside the CDR3, the full variable domain is DGGITQSPKYLFRKEGQNVTLSCEQNLNHDAMYWYRQDPGQGLRLIYYSQIVNDFQKGDIAEGYSVSREKKESFPLTVTSAQKNPTAFYLCASSLPTGDRTNTEAFFGQGTRLTVV.

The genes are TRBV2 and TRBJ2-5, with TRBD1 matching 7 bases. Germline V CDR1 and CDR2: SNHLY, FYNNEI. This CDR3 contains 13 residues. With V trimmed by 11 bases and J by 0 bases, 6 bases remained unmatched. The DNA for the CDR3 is TGTGCCGGTCGAGGGACAGACCAAGAGACCCAGTACTTC. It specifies CAGRGTDQETQYF.

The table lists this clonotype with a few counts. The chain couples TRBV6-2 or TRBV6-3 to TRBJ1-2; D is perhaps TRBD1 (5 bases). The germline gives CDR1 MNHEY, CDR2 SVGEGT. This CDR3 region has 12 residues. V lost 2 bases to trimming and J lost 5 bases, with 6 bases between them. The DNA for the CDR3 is TGTGCCAGCAGTTACGGGACGTATGGCTACACCTTC. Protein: CASSYGTYGYTF.